This T cell receptor (beta chain) was observed in a study of T cell repertoires in cytomegalovirus infection. Overall study results and limits: CMV carriers with the relevant HLA were identified by cumulative public TCR beta family frequency. Predominance within the ex vivo response was attributable to HLA-C-restricted CMV-specific TCR beta clonotypes.

TCRdb used MiXCR to reprocess the reads, holding one entry per CDR3 protein. The sample shows under 800,000 distinct CDR3 sequences, 24% of them seen only once. At least ten counts were recorded for this clonotype. Its cognate antigen is unknown. This CDR3 region has 16 residues. Germline-derived CDR1 and CDR2 are SGHTA and FQGNSA. V was trimmed by 1 base and J by 3 bases, leaving 13 bases between them. The chain combines TRBV7-2 with TRBJ1-5; D unclear. Material for sequencing was CD8+ T cells from PBMCs. This sequence was found in a human donor in good health (CMV status not recorded). Some clones in this sample may be carry-over from other donors' samples. The CDR3 loop reads CASSLGTLANNQPQHF. As DNA, the CDR3 is TGTGCCAGCAGCTTAGGGACCTTGGCTAACAATCAGCCCCAGCATTTT.